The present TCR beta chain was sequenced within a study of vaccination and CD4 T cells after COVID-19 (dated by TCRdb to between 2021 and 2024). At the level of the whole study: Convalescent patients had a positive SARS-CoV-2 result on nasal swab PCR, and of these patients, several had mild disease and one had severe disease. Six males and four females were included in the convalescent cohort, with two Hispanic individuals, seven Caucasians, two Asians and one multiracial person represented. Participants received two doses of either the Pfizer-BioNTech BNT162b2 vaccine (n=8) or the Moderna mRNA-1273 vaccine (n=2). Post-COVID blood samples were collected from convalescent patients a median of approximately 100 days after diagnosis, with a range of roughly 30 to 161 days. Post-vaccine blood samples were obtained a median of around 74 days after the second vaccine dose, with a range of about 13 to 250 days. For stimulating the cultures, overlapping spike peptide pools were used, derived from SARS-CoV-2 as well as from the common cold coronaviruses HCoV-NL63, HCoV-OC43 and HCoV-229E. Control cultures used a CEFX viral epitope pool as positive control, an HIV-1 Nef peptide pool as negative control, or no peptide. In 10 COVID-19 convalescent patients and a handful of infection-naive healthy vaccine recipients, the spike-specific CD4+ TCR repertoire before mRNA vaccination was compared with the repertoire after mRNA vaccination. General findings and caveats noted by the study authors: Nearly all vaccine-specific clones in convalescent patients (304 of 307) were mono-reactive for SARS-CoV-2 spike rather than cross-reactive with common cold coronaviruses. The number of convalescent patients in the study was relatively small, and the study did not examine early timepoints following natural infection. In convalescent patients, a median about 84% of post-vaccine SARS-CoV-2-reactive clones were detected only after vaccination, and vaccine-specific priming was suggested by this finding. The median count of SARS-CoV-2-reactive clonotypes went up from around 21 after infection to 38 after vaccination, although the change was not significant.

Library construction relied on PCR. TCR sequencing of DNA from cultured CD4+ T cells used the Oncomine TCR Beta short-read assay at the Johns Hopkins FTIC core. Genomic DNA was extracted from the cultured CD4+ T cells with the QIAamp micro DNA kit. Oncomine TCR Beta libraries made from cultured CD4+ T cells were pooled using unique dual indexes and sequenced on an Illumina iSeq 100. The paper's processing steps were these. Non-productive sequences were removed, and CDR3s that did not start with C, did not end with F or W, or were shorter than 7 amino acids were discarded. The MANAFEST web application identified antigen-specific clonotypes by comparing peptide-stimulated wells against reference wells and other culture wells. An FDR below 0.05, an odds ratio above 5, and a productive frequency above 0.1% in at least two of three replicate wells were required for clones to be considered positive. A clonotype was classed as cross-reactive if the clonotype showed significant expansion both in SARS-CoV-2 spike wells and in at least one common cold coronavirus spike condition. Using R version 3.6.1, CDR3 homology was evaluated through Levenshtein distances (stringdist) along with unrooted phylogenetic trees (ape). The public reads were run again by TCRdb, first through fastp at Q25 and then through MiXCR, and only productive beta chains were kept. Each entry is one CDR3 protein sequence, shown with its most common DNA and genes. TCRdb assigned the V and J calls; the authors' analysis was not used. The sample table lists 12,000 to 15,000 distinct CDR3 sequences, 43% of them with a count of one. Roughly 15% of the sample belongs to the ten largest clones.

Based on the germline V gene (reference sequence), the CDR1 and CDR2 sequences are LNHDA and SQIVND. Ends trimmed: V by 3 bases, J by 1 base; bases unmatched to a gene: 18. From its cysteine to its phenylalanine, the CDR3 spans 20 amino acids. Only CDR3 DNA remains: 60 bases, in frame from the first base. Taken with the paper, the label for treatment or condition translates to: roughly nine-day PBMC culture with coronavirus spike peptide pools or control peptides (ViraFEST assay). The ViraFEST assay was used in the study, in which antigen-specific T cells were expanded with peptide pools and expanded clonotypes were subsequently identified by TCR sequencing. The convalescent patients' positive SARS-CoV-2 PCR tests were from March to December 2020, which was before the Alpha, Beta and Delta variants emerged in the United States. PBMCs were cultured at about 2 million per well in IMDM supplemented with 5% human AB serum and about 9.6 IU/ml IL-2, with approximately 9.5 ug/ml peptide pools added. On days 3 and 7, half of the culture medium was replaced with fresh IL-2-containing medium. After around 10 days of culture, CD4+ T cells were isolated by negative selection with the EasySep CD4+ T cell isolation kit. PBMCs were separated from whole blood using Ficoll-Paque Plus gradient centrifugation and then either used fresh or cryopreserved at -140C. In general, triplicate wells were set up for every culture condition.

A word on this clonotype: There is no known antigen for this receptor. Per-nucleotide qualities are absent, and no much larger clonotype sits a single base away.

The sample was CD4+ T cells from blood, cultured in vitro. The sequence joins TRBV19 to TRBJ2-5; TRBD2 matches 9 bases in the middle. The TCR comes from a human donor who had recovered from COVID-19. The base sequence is TGTGCCAGTAGTATCGGGTCGGGTTGGCTAGCGGGGCCCTTCCAAGAGACCCAGTACTTC. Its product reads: CASSIGSGWLAGPFQETQYF.